This record looks at one T cell receptor (beta chain) sequence and its context. In the source study's methods: Amplifying reference gene primers gave estimates of nucleated cell counts. Assay used: immunoSEQ multiplex PCR; TCRdb lists only in-frame clones, some missing. The DNA was the basis for D and trimming; V, J and clone size are from that table. The sample has about 270,000 clones, about 81% seen once. Trimming removed 2 bases at V and 3 bases at J, with 14 bases between. Looked up from germline, CDR1 is SEHNR and CDR2 is FQNEAQ (reference sequence). The CDR3 contains 15 residues. Seattle-derived patients entered the study during active infection and were followed longitudinally. These data are taken from a study of blood T cell repertoires in COVID-19. In the study overall: Material from acute and convalescent COVID-19 was sourced from the United States, Italy and Spain. PBMCs, B-cell-depleted T cells, or T cells were the source of the cDNA or gDNA that made up the material.

The specimen sequenced was peripheral blood. The TCR comes from a human donor with COVID-19, enrolled during active disease. The donor label of this sample is uncertain. The chain employs TRBV7-9 and TRBJ2-7, with D perhaps TRBD1 (6 bases). In nucleotides, the CDR3 is TGTGCCAGCAGCTTATTGGCAGGGGAGAGCTACGAGCAGTACTTC. Translation gives CASSLLAGESYEQYF. Complete variable domain (other parts from reference TRBV7-9 and TRBJ2-7): DTGVSQNPRHKITKRGQNVTFRCDPISEHNRLYWYRQTLGQGPEFLTYFQNEAQLEKSRLLSDRFSAERPKGSFSTLEIQRTEQGDSAMYLCASSLLAGESYEQYFGPGTRLTVT.